These T cell receptor beta chains were read from a single sample in a study of T cells in Graves' hyperthyroidism and ophthalmopathy. In TCRdb, the multiplex PCR reads were re-called with MiXCR into one record per CDR3 protein. The table lists about 710,000 distinct CDR3 sequences, roughly 15% of them singletons. Material: blood. The receptors were gathered from a man between 18 and 29 years old with Graves' hyperthyroidism. Each CDR3 is given with its conserved first and last residue. Fields, in order: V gene, J gene, clone size, D gene, CDR3 protein, CDR3 DNA. D genes are given only for firm matches. Clone size is not always given. Where it is, it says once, few, many or a class for expanded clones.

TRBV7-9	TRBJ1-2	few	NA	CASSSVGSGYYGYTF	TGTGCCAGCAGTTCAGTCGGTTCAGGGTACTATGGCTACACCTTC
TRBV20-1	TRBJ1-2	few	TRBD1	CSAFQTTGIHHGYTF	TGCAGTGCTTTTCAAACGACAGGGATTCACCATGGCTACACCTTC
TRBV18	TRBJ1-1	many	TRBD1	CASSPPRTGGSEAFF	TGTGCCAGCTCACCACCGCGGACAGGGGGCTCTGAAGCTTTCTTT
TRBV28	TRBJ2-6	NA	TRBD1	CASSLSGQGSSGANVLTF	TGTGCCAGCAGCTTGAGTGGACAGGGGAGCTCTGGGGCCAACGTCCTGACTTTC
TRBV7-9	TRBJ2-5	many	NA	CASTPEETQYF	TGTGCCAGCACCCCGGAAGAGACCCAGTACTTC
TRBV11-2	TRBJ2-2	many	TRBD2	CASSRGLAGNGELFF	TGTGCCAGCAGCCGAGGACTAGCGGGAAACGGGGAGCTGTTTTTT
TRBV7-9	TRBJ2-2	many	NA	CASSRGPGELFF	TGTGCCAGCAGCCGGGGGCCCGGGGAGCTGTTTTTT
TRBV6-2/TRBV6-3	TRBJ1-1	NA	NA	CASTKALGTTEAFF	TGTGCCAGCACCAAGGCTTTGGGAACCACTGAAGCTTTCTTT
TRBV28	TRBJ2-7	many	TRBD1	CASSFYQGVGYEQYF	TGTGCCAGCAGCTTCTATCAGGGGGTGGGATACGAGCAGTACTTC
TRBV28	TRBJ2-5	many	NA	CASRNMDSARGETQYF	TGTGCCAGCAGAAACATGGACAGTGCCAGAGGAGAGACCCAGTACTTC
TRBV29-1	TRBJ2-1	many	NA	CSVEAWDSYNEQFF	TGCAGCGTTGAAGCATGGGACTCCTACAATGAGCAGTTCTTC
TRBV27	TRBJ2-1	many	TRBD1	CASNLQGWGEQFF	TGTGCCAGCAACCTACAGGGGTGGGGTGAGCAGTTCTTC
TRBV4-2	TRBJ1-1	NA	TRBD1	CASSQAWNRDRGNTEAFF	TGTGCCAGCAGCCAAGCGTGGAACAGGGACAGGGGCAACACTGAAGCTTTCTTT
TRBV5-1	TRBJ1-1	many	TRBD1	CASSLGGTGGLEAFF	TGCGCCAGCAGCTTGGGGGGGACAGGGGGCCTCGAAGCTTTCTTT
TRBV19	TRBJ2-3	many	TRBD1	CASSHRGHKDTQYF	TGTGCCAGTAGTCACAGGGGGCATAAAGATACGCAGTATTTT
TRBV9	TRBJ2-3	NA	NA	CASSLDGQGSDTQYF	TGTGCCAGCAGCTTAGACGGTCAGGGGTCAGATACGCAGTATTTT
TRBV28	TRBJ2-7	NA	TRBD2	CASSPWAGLTLSYEQYF	TGTGCCAGCAGCCCATGGGCGGGACTAACCCTATCCTACGAGCAGTACTTC
TRBV13	TRBJ1-6	few	NA	CASSLGAGVGSPLHF	TGTGCCAGCAGCTTAGGGGCAGGAGTAGGATCACCCCTCCACTTT
TRBV28	TRBJ2-1	many	NA	CASSQGMGQFF	TGTGCCAGCAGCCAAGGAATGGGGCAGTTCTTC
TRBV2	TRBJ2-5	many	TRBD2	CASSEGGGRGETQYF	TGTGCCAGCAGTGAAGGTGGCGGGAGAGGAGAGACCCAGTACTTC
TRBV20-1	TRBJ2-2	NA	NA	CSAPRDGELFF	TGCAGTGCCCCTAGAGACGGGGAGCTGTTTTTT
TRBV27	TRBJ1-3	many	NA	CASKGEDSGNTIYF	TGTGCCAGCAAGGGCGAGGACTCTGGAAACACCATATATTTT
TRBV28	TRBJ2-7	many	NA	CASSILVGEQYF	TGTGCCAGCAGTATCCTCGTGGGGGAGCAGTACTTC
TRBV19	TRBJ1-1	few	TRBD1	CASQLGQGGNTEAFF	TGTGCCAGCCAATTGGGACAGGGAGGGAACACTGAAGCTTTCTTT
TRBV19	TRBJ1-3	NA	NA	CASSIVPPEYSGNTIYF	TGTGCCAGTAGTATAGTACCTCCAGAGTACTCTGGAAACACCATATATTTT
TRBV9	TRBJ2-2	NA	TRBD1	CASSPQGQGLAGELFF	TGTGCCAGCAGCCCACAGGGACAGGGGTTGGCCGGGGAGCTGTTTTTT
TRBV20-1	TRBJ2-7	NA	NA	CSAESGDGSREQYF	TGCAGTGCTGAATCCGGGGACGGGTCTAGGGAGCAGTACTTC
TRBV15	TRBJ1-1	many	NA	CATSRDKGMGTEAFF	TGTGCCACCAGCAGAGACAAGGGGATGGGCACTGAAGCTTTCTTT
TRBV30	TRBJ1-2	NA	NA	CAWSAVQGDGYTF	TGTGCCTGGAGTGCGGTACAGGGTGATGGCTACACCTTC
TRBV10-3	TRBJ1-5	NA	NA	CAISEVGDQPQHF	TGTGCCATCAGTGAGGTAGGGGACCAGCCCCAGCATTTT
TRBV20-1	TRBJ2-2	few	TRBD1	CSASGQANTGELFF	TGCAGTGCCAGCGGACAGGCGAACACCGGGGAGCTGTTTTTT
TRBV6-2/TRBV6-3	TRBJ1-5	many	NA	CASRKDWNDPSNQPQHF	TGTGCCAGCAGAAAGGACTGGAATGACCCTAGCAATCAGCCCCAGCATTTT
TRBV4-2	TRBJ2-2	few	NA	CASSQGPANTGELFF	TGTGCCAGCAGCCAAGGTCCCGCGAACACCGGGGAGCTGTTTTTT
TRBV11-2	TRBJ2-1	few	TRBD2	CASSLASGIVDEQFF	TGTGCCAGCAGCTTAGCTAGCGGGATAGTGGATGAGCAGTTCTTC
TRBV15	TRBJ2-1	NA	NA	CATSIAGGNEQFF	TGTGCCACCAGCATCGCAGGGGGGAATGAGCAGTTCTTC
TRBV20-1	TRBJ1-5	few	TRBD1	CSAATTGKEEQPQHF	TGCAGTGCCGCCACGACAGGGAAAGAAGAGCAGCCCCAGCATTTT
TRBV28	TRBJ1-5	NA	NA	CASSLGGFQPQHF	TGTGCCAGCAGTTTAGGCGGGTTTCAGCCCCAGCATTTT
TRBV12-3/TRBV12-4	TRBJ1-2	few	NA	CASSIVGGRPGGYTF	TGTGCCAGCAGTATCGTGGGGGGGAGGCCAGGTGGCTACACCTTC
TRBV7-9	TRBJ2-3	many	NA	CASSLDWSAGTQYF	TGTGCCAGCAGCTTAGACTGGAGCGCAGGTACGCAGTATTTT
TRBV9	TRBJ2-1	NA	TRBD2	CASSPRLASGENEQFF	TGTGCCAGCAGCCCCCGCTTGGCTAGCGGGGAAAATGAGCAGTTCTTC
TRBV20-1	TRBJ1-6	few	NA	CSARDGRDIYSPLHF	TGCAGTGCTAGAGACGGCCGGGACATCTATTCACCCCTCCACTTT
TRBV6-1	TRBJ2-7	NA	NA	CASSSADRLYEQYF	TGTGCCAGCAGTTCCGCGGACAGATTGTACGAGCAGTACTTC
TRBV30	TRBJ2-1	many	TRBD2	CAWSRTSGGNEQFF	TGTGCCTGGAGTCGGACTAGCGGGGGGAATGAGCAGTTCTTC
TRBV28	TRBJ1-2	NA	NA	CASSSFRGYTF	TGTGCCAGCAGTTCCTTTAGGGGCTACACCTTC
TRBV12-3/TRBV12-4	TRBJ2-1	many	TRBD2	CASSPGTSGIPWAEQFF	TGTGCCAGCAGTCCAGGGACTAGCGGAATCCCTTGGGCTGAGCAGTTCTTC
TRBV3-2	TRBJ1-5	NA	NA	CASSQDPRGHRPQHF	TGTGCCAGCAGCCAAGATCCAAGGGGGCATCGGCCCCAGCATTTT
TRBV2	TRBJ2-7	NA	NA	CASSPGPTGYLASYEQYF	TGTGCCAGCAGCCCCGGGCCCACGGGGTATTTGGCCTCCTACGAGCAGTACTTC
TRBV7-9	TRBJ2-3	many	NA	CASSLKDHTDTQYF	TGTGCCAGCAGCTTAAAGGACCACACAGATACGCAGTATTTT
TRBV18	TRBJ1-5	many	NA	CASSLDSYQPQHF	TGTGCCAGCTCACTCGACAGTTATCAGCCCCAGCATTTT
TRBV6-1	TRBJ2-7	many	TRBD1	CASSRLTGVLSYEQYF	TGTGCCAGCAGTCGTTTAACAGGGGTCCTATCCTACGAGCAGTACTTC
TRBV28	TRBJ2-3	many	TRBD2	CASSPGLAGIGDTQYF	TGTGCCAGCAGTCCCGGACTAGCGGGAATCGGAGATACGCAGTATTTT
TRBV4-3	TRBJ2-2	NA	TRBD2	CASSQDLSAGGNGELFF	TGCGCCAGCAGCCAAGATCTGTCTGCGGGAGGTAACGGGGAGCTGTTTTTT
TRBV7-2	TRBJ2-7	NA	NA	CASRAGQIYEQYF	TGTGCCAGCAGGGCGGGGCAGATCTACGAGCAGTACTTC
TRBV3-1	TRBJ2-1	many	NA	CASSQGRDNEQFF	TGTGCCAGCAGCCAAGGGAGGGACAATGAGCAGTTCTTC